A single sample is the source of the 5 T cell receptor beta chains below, sequenced in a study of Graves' ophthalmopathy and Graves' hyperthyroidism. Beta-chain TCR CDR3 regions were amplified from RNA transcripts. First-round RT-PCR used HTBI primers; second-round multiplex PCR followed. Each CDR3 protein is one row after TCRdb ran MiXCR on the multiplex PCR reads. The table shows just over 400,000 distinct CDR3 sequences, with under 25% occurring only once. Input material: peripheral blood. The origin of the receptors is a woman aged 18-35 years with stable Graves' hyperthyroidism.

This clonotype was detected ten times or more. The gene calls are TRBV6-2 or TRBV6-3 and TRBJ2-7; TRBD1 matches 8 bases. The CDR3 runs to 16 residues. Trimming took 2 bases from V and 7 from J; bases not matched to a gene: 13. Germline V lookup: CDR1 MNHEY, CDR2 SVGEGT. The CDR3 loop is CASSYGDRRNWWEQYF. As DNA, the CDR3 is TGTGCCAGCAGTTACGGGGACAGGAGAAACTGGTGGGAGCAGTACTTC.

This clonotype showed up many times. This rearrangement joins TRBV3-1 to TRBJ2-7; TRBD1 might be the D (6 bases). Germline CDR1 LGHDT, CDR2 YNNKEL (reference sequence). The CDR3 is 14 amino acids. Deletions cut 6 bases from V and 1 base from J, with 13 bases between. The CDR3 region has the DNA TGTGCCAGCAGTCCCGGGACAAGGTCCTACGAGCAGTACTTC. Translated, it gives CASSPGTRSYEQYF.

This clonotype has at least ten counts. CDR3 sequence: CASGTGQGSAFF. The CDR3 DNA reads as TGTGCTAGTGGTACCGGACAGGGTTCGGCTTTCTTT. This rearrangement joins TRBV12-5 to TRBJ1-1, with TRBD1 identical over 8 bases. Trimming removed 5 bases from V and 11 bases from J; junction bases left unmatched: 7. The CDR3 consists of 12 residues. Germline V CDR1 and CDR2: LGHNT, FRNRAP.

This clonotype appeared a few times. CDR3 nucleotide sequence: TGTGCCACCAATCTAGCGGGAGGGGAGACCCAGTACTTC. Amino acid sequence: CATNLAGGETQYF. V gene TRBV28 combines with J gene TRBJ2-5; 12 bases are a match to TRBD2. This CDR3 has 13 residues. The ends lost 10 bases at V and 5 bases at J; junction bases unmatched: 5. Germline CDR1 MDHEN, CDR2 SYDVKM.

There are many counts of this clonotype. CDR3 amino acids: CASSYFSGHGRGAFF. The CDR3 nucleotides read TGTGCCAGCAGTTATTTTTCGGGACACGGACGAGGGGCTTTCTTT. This chain connects TRBV12-3 or TRBV12-4 to TRBJ1-1; possibly TRBD1 for D (6 bases). This CDR3 is built from 15 residues. The V end was cut by 4 bases, the J end by 11 bases, with 23 bases between.